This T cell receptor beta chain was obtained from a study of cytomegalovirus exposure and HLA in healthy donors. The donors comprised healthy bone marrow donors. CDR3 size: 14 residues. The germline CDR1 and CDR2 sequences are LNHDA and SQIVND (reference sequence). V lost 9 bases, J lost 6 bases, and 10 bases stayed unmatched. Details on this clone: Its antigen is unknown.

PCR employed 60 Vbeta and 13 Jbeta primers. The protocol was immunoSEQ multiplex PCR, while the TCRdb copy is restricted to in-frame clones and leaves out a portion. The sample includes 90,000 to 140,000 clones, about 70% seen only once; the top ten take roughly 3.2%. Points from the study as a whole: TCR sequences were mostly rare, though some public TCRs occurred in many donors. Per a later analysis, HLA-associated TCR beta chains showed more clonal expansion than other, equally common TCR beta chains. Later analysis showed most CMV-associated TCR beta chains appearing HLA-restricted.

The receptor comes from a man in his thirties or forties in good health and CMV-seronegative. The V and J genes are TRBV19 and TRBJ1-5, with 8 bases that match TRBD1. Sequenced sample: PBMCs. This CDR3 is CASTGQGKGQPQHF. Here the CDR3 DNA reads TGTGCCAGCACTGGACAGGGTAAGGGTCAGCCCCAGCATTTT. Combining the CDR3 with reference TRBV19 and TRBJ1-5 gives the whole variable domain DGGITQSPKYLFRKEGQNVTLSCEQNLNHDAMYWYRQDPGQGLRLIYYSQIVNDFQKGDIAEGYSVSREKKESFPLTVTSAQKNPTAFYLCASTGQGKGQPQHFGDGTRLSIL.